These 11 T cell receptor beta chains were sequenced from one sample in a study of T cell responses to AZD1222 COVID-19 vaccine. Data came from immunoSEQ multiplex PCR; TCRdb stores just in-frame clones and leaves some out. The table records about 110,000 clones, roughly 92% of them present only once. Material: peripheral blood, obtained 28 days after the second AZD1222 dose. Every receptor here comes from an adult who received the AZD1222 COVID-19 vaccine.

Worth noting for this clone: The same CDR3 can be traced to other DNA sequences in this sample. The CDR3, as DNA: TGTGCCAGCTCACCCCCAGGGGGCTATGGCTACACCTTC. It yields the protein CASSPPGGYGYTF. J is TRBJ1-2 and V is TRBV18, with 7 bases lining up with TRBD1. The CDR3 contains 13 residues. Germline-derived CDR1 and CDR2 are KGHSH and LQKENI. Germline trimming cut 3 bases from V and 4 bases from J; bases unmatched to any gene: 2.

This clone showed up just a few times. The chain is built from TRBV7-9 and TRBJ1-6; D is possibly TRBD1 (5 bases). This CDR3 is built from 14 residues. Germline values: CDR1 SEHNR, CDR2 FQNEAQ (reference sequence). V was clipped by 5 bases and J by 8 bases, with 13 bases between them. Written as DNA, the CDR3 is TGTGCCAGCAGCCTGGGGGAGGGGTATTCACCCCTCCACTTT. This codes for CASSLGEGYSPLHF.

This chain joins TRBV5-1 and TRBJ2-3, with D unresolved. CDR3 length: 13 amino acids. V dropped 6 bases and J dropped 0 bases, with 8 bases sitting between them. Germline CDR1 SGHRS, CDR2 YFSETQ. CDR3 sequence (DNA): TGCGCCAGCAATCAGGATAGCACAGATACGCAGTATTTT. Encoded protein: CASNQDSTDTQYF.

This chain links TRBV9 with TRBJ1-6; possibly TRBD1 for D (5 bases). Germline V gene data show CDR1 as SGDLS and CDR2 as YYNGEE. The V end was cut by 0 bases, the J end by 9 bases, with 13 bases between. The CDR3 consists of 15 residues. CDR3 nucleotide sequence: TGTGCCAGCAGCGTAGTGGCGGACGGGGGTTCACCCCTCCACTTT. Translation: CASSVVADGGSPLHF.

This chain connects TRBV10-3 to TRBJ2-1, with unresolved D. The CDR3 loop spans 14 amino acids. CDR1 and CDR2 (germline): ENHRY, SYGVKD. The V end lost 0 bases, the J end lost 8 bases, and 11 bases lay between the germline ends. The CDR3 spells CAISESQDRDEQFF. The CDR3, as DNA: TGTGCCATCAGTGAGTCCCAGGATCGAGATGAGCAGTTCTTC.

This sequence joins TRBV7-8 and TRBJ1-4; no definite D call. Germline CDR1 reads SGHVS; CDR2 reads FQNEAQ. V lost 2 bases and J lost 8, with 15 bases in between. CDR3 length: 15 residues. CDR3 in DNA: TGTGCCAGCAGCTTACTTTCGGGTTTGGGCGAAAAACTGTTTTTT. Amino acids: CASSLLSGLGEKLFF.

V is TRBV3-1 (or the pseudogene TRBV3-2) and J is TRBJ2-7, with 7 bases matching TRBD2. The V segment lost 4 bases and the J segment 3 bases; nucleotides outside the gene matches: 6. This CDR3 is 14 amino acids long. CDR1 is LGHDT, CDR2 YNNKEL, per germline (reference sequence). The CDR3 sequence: CASSRQLAYYEQYF. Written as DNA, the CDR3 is TGTGCCAGCAGCCGCCAACTAGCGTACTACGAGCAGTACTTC.

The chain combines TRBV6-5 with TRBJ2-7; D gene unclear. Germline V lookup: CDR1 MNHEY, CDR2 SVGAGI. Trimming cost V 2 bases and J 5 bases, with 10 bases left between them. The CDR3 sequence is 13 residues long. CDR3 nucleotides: TGTGCCAGCAGTTACACCGACAAGGACGAGCAGTACTTC. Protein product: CASSYTDKDEQYF.

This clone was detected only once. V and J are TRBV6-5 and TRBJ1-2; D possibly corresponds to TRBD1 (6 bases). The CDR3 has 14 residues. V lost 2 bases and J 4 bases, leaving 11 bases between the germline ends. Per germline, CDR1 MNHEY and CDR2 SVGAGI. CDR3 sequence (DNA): TGTGCCAGCAGTTACGGGGGGGCGCGCTATGGCTACACCTTC. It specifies CASSYGGARYGYTF.

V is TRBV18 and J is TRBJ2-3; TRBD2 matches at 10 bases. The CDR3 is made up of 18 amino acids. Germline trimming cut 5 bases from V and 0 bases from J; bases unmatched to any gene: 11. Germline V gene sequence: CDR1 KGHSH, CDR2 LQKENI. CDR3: CASSSTPSGGTSTDTQYF. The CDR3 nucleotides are TGTGCCAGCTCATCCACGCCTAGCGGGGGCACTAGCACAGATACGCAGTATTTT.

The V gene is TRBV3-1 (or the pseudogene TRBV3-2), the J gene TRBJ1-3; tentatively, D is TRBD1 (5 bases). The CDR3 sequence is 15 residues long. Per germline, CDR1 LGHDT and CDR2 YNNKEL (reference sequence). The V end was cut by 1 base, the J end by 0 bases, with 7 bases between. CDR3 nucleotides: TGTGCCAGCAGCCAAGGGGGGGGCTCTGGAAACACCATATATTTT. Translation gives CASSQGGGSGNTIYF.